This T cell receptor (beta chain) was obtained from a study of cytomegalovirus exposure and HLA in healthy donors. General observations from the study: The authors listed 150 or so TCR beta chains as cytomegalovirus-associated.

Points on this clone: Its antigen remains unidentified.

PCR involved 60 Vbeta and 13 Jbeta primers. Method: immunoSEQ multiplex PCR; TCRdb's copy keeps in-frame clones and lacks some. The sample lists around 64,000 clones; roughly 85% were seen once. The CDR3 extends over 13 amino acids. Trimming removed 6 bases from V and 11 bases from J, with 19 bases in between. Per germline, CDR1 MNHNS and CDR2 SASEGT. This sequence was found in a woman aged 25 to 39 in good health and CMV-seronegative. Sequencing was performed on PBMCs. The chain recombines TRBV6-1 with TRBJ1-1, with a possible D match to TRBD1 (5 bases). The CDR3 DNA sequence: TGTGCCAGCAGCCCCCCAGCGGGGGATCGTGCTTTCTTT. Its protein product is CASSPPAGDRAFF.